This record covers a single T cell receptor beta chain. No antigen is known for it. These data originate in a study of cytomegalovirus exposure and HLA in healthy donors. The PCR had 60 Vbeta and 13 Jbeta primers. The protocol was immunoSEQ multiplex PCR, while the TCRdb copy is restricted to in-frame clones and leaves out a portion. The table lists a few hundred thousand clones, about 81% of them singletons, with about 8% in the top ten. Whole-study results and caveats: Using a false discovery rate of 0.05, a later analysis showed that 15,000 to 20,000 TCR beta sequences were associated with HLA alleles. Roughly uniform depth of sequencing across donors was assumed in presence/absence analyses.

Per germline, CDR1 LNHDA and CDR2 SQIVND (reference sequence). The V and J ends lost 4 bases and 1 base respectively, with 13 bases between them. This CDR3 has 16 residues. This chain connects TRBV19 to TRBJ2-2; maybe TRBD1 (6 bases). The clonotype originates from a woman aged 60-70 years in good health and CMV-seropositive. Sample: PBMCs. This CDR3 reads CASSTSGTRNTGELFF. Here the CDR3 DNA reads TGTGCCAGTAGTACTTCCGGGACAAGGAACACCGGGGAGCTGTTTTTT.